Listed here is a single T cell receptor beta chain. In its sample, this clone was seen a few times. There is no known antigen for this receptor. No base-level quality is on record; no much larger clone is a single base apart. For sequencing of the TCRbeta CDR3 region, genomic DNA was extracted from the sorted cells. The immunoSEQ Assay was used to sequence the TCRbeta CDR3 regions. TCRdb retrieved this table from immuneACCESS and kept in-frame rearrangements only. Not all clones are present; in checked studies, unresolved V genes account for under half, and no reason is known for the remainder. The sample table holds 100,000 or so clones, of which 85% to 90% were seen once. The ten largest clones capture around 1.8% of the sample. The record originates from a study of OX40 agonist ivuxolimab in advanced cancers. Concerning the study at large: The costimulatory receptor OX40 (CD134) was targeted by ivuxolimab, a fully human IgG2 agonistic monoclonal antibody. The purpose of peripheral TCRbeta sequencing was to test whether ivuxolimab changed TCR sequence diversity and led to clonal T-cell expansion. Patients were allowed to have had prior anti-PD-1, anti-PD-L1 or anti-CTLA-4 therapy, and approximately 40% of the dose-escalation patients had previously received checkpoint inhibitors. Of the approximately 50 dose-escalation patients, hepatocellular carcinoma was present in some 19, melanoma in around 15, renal cell carcinoma in 9 and head and neck cancer in 9. Intravenous ivuxolimab was administered to patients every 2 weeks at six dose levels: 0.01, 0.1, 0.3, 1.5, 3 and 10 mg/kg. The paper reports the monotherapy dose-escalation portion (N of about 50 patients) of the phase I ivuxolimab trial. The dose-escalation cohort was roughly 80% male with a mean age of approximately 59 years, ranging from roughly 23 to 85. Partial responses occurred in three dose-escalation patients: two with cutaneous melanoma and one with hepatocellular carcinoma. Results the study describes overall, beyond this receptor: Low levels of normalized T-cell clonal expansion were also seen in some patients who did not respond. Clonal expansion of both CD4+ and CD8+ blood T cells was observed from baseline to week 6 at doses 0.1 to 3.0 mg/kg. In the 0.1-3.0 mg/kg groups, partial responders were among the patients with the lowest normalized peripheral clonal expansion, particularly in CD8+ T cells. After ivuxolimab, CD8+ T cells had more expanded clones than CD4+ T cells on average. The antigen specificity of the peripheral T cells that underwent clonal expansion was not determined.

Patients with autoimmune disease history or receiving systemic immunosuppression were excluded from the trial. In every dose cohort, peripheral blood was drawn for TCR sequencing at baseline, cycle 4 day 1, and cycle 7 day 1. Samples came from an open-label, multicenter, first-in-human phase I dose-escalation trial of ivuxolimab. Adults with locally advanced or metastatic melanoma, renal cell carcinoma, hepatocellular carcinoma or head and neck squamous cell carcinoma were enrolled in the trial. Before TCR sequencing, CD4+ T cells and CD8+ T cells were sorted from peripheral blood as separate populations. Trimming at the junction amounts to 10 bases on V and 1 base on J, and the germline ends lie 13 bases apart. The CDR3 sequence holds 13 residues, the cysteine and phenylalanine included. The entry retains the CDR3 DNA only, 39 bases that are in frame from base 1. CDR1 MNHEY and CDR2 SVGAGI are derived from the germline V gene.

The receptor was isolated from an adult with an advanced solid tumor such as melanoma, head and neck, liver or kidney cancer. The sequence joins TRBV6-5 to TRBJ2-5, and perhaps TRBD2 as D gene, on 5 matching bases. The material was CD4+ or CD8+ T cells sorted from blood, obtained in a trial of the OX40 agonist ivuxolimab. The bases are TGTGCCACTTCGGGGAGAAGCCAAGAGACCCAGTACTTC. It translates as CATSGRSQETQYF.